This entry lists 10 T cell receptor beta chains sequenced from one sample in a study of beta chain features in type 1 diabetes. Isolated RNA was reverse transcribed in full, so expressed TCRB transcripts were sequenced. Measured with immunoSEQ multiplex PCR; TCRdb has only the in-frame clones, and not every one. The table lists over 700,000 clones, under 20% of them singletons. The sequenced sample consisted of naive CD4+ T cells from blood. The receptors come from a young woman in good health.

This clone appeared once. This chain uses TRBV18 with TRBJ1-3; 10 nucleotides agree with TRBD1. The CDR3 contains 17 residues. V shed 5 bases, J shed 4 bases, and the junction held 11 bases outside the gene matches. CDR1 is KGHSH, CDR2 LQKENI, per germline. CDR3 amino acids: CASSTAPGQGKGNTIYF. The CDR3 DNA follows: TGTGCCAGCTCAACAGCTCCGGGACAGGGGAAGGGAAACACCATATATTTT.

The V call is TRBV7-2, the J call TRBJ2-1; 12 bases match TRBD2. The CDR3 is 16 amino acids. Germline lookup yields CDR1 SGHTA and CDR2 FQGNSA. V trimming: 4 bases; J trimming: 2 bases; junction bases outside the gene matches: 3. The CDR3 nucleotides are TGTGCCAGCAGCTGGACTAGCGGGATCGCCTACAATGAGCAGTTCTTC. It codes for CASSWTSGIAYNEQFF.

Only a few counts were recorded for this clone. The V gene is TRBV4-2, the J gene TRBJ2-5; 13 nucleotides align to TRBD2. The CDR3 sequence is 18 residues long. Per the germline V gene, CDR1 is LGHNA and CDR2 is YNFKEQ. V was clipped by 1 base and J by 5 bases; unmatched bases: 10. The CDR3 reads CASSQGTSGSIVRETQYF. DNA for the CDR3: TGTGCCAGCAGCCAAGGGACTAGCGGGAGCATAGTGCGGGAGACCCAGTACTTC.

This clone was observed a handful of times. This sequence joins TRBV4-1 and TRBJ2-3; 7 bases line up with TRBD2. The CDR3 is 18 amino acids. Germline CDR1 reads MGHRA; CDR2 reads YSYEKL. Trimming removed 1 base from V and 2 bases from J; junction bases left unmatched: 12. The DNA of the CDR3 is TGCGCCAGCAGCCAAGTGATGAGCGGGACGACGATCACAGATACGCAGTATTTT. Protein product: CASSQVMSGTTITDTQYF.

The chain links TRBV11-3 to TRBJ2-7; D possibly uses TRBD1 or TRBD2 (5 bases each). V lost 7 bases, J lost 5 bases, and 18 bases lay in between. The CDR3 contains 14 residues. The V gene's germline CDR1 is SGHNT and CDR2 YENEEA. The CDR3: CASTPSGLLHEQYF. Here the CDR3 DNA reads TGTGCCAGCACCCCGTCGGGGCTATTGCACGAGCAGTACTTC.

The rearrangement links TRBV28 to TRBJ2-7, with D perhaps matching TRBD1 (5 bases). CDR1 MDHEN and CDR2 SYDVKM come from the germline V gene. V was shortened by 6 bases and J by 2 bases, with 14 bases between the two germline ends. The CDR3 is made up of 14 amino acids. CDR3 in DNA: TGTGCCAGCAGCCTCCCGCAGGGTCCCTACGAGCAGTACTTC. It yields the protein CASSLPQGPYEQYF.

The genes are TRBV9 and TRBJ1-6; no definite D call. The germline CDR1 and CDR2 sequences are SGDLS and YYNGEE. Deletions cut 0 bases from V and 7 bases from J, with 8 bases between. The CDR3 sequence is 14 residues long. The CDR3 reads CASSVVEVNSPLHF. In DNA form, the CDR3 reads TGTGCCAGCAGCGTAGTGGAGGTGAATTCACCCCTCCACTTT.

Only a few counts were recorded for this clone. The chain is built from TRBV7-2 and TRBJ2-7; TRBD2 is a possible D gene (5 bases). The V end was cut by 5 bases, the J end by 0 bases, with 14 bases between. The CDR3 is made up of 15 amino acids. The V gene's germline CDR1 is SGHTA and CDR2 FQGNSA. CDR3 DNA: TGTGCCAGCAGCGCAAGGGTTGGAGGCTCCTACGAGCAGTACTTC. As protein: CASSARVGGSYEQYF.

This clone was counted a few times. V gene TRBV6-6 combines with J gene TRBJ2-7, with 11 bases matching TRBD2. CDR1 and CDR2 from the germline V gene are MNHNY and SVGAGI (reference sequence). The CDR3 has 16 residues. V was clipped by 6 bases and J by 4 bases; unmatched bases: 11. CDR3 nucleotide sequence: TGTGCCAGCAGCCATACTGGGACTAGCGGAGCTTACGAGCAGTACTTC. It specifies CASSHTGTSGAYEQYF.

V is TRBV14 and J is TRBJ2-7; D perhaps matches TRBD1 (6 bases). Trimming cost V 2 bases and J 5 bases, with 13 bases left between them. There are 14 residues in the CDR3. Germline loops: CDR1 SGHDN, CDR2 FVKESK. The CDR3 spells CASSQLTGSNEQYF. Written as DNA, the CDR3 is TGTGCCAGCAGCCAACTGACAGGTTCCAACGAGCAGTACTTC.